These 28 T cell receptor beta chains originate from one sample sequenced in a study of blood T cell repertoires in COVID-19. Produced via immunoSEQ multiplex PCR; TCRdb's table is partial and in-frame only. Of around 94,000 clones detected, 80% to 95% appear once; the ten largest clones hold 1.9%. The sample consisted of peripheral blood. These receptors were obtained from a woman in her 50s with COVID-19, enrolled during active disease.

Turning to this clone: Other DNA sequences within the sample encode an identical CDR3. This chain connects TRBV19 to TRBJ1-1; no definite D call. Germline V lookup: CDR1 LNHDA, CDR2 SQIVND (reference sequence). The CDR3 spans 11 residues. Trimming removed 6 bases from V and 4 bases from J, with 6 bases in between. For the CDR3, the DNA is TGTGCCAGTAGGACTGGCACTGAAGCTTTCTTT. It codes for CASRTGTEAFF.

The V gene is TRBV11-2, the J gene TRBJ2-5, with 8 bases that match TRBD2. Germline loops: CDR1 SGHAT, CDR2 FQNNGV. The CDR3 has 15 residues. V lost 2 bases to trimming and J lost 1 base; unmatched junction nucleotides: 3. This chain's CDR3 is CASSLIAGSQETQYF. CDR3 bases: TGTGCCAGCAGCTTAATAGCGGGGAGCCAAGAGACCCAGTACTTC.

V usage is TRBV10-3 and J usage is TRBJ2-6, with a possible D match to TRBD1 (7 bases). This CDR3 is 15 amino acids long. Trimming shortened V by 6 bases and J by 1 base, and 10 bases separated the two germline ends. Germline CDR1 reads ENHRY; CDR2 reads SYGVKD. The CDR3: CAISRGESGANVLTF. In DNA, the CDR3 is TGTGCCATCAGCAGGGGGGAGTCTGGGGCCAACGTCCTGACTTTC.

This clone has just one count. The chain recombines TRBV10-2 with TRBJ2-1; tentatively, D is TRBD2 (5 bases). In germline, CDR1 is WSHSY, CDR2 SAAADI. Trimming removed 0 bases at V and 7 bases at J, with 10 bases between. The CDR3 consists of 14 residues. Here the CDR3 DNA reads TGCGCCAGCAGTGAGTCTCCGGGAAGGAATGAGCAGTTCTTC. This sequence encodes CASSESPGRNEQFF.

The CDR3, as DNA: TGTGCCAGCAGCCAGAGACAGAGAAATTCACCCCTCCACTTT. As protein: CASSQRQRNSPLHF. This sequence joins TRBV7-8 and TRBJ1-6; possible D gene TRBD1, 5 bases. Looked up from germline, CDR1 is SGHVS and CDR2 is FQNEAQ. This CDR3 is built from 14 residues. Trimming removed 5 bases from V and 7 bases from J, with 12 bases in between.

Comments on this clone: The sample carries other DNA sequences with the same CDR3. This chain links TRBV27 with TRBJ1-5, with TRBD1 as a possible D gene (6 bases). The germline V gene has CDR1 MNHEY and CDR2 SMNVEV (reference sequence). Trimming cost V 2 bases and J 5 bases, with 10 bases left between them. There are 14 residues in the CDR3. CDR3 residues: CASSLITGYQPQHF. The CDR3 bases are TGTGCCAGCAGTTTAATTACAGGGTATCAGCCCCAGCATTTT.

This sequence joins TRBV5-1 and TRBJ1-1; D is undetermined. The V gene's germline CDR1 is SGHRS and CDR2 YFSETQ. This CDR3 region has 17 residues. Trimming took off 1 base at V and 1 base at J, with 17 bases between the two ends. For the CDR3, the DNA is TGCGCCAGCAGCTTGTCCTTGAACACGCGGGCGAACACTGAAGCTTTCTTT. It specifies CASSLSLNTRANTEAFF.

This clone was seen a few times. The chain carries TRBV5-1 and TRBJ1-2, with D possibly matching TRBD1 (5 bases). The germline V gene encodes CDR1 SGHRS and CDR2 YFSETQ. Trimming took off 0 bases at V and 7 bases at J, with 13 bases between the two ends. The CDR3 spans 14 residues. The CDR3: CASSLVTGESGYTF. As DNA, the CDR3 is TGCGCCAGCAGCTTGGTTACGGGGGAGAGTGGCTACACCTTC.

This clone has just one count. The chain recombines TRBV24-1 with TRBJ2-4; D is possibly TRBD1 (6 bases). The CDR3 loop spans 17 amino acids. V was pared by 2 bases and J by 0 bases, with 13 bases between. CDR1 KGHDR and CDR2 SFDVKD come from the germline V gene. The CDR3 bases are TGTGCCACCAGTGATTCCACAGGGCCTGTAGCCAAAAACATTCAGTACTTC. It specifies CATSDSTGPVAKNIQYF.

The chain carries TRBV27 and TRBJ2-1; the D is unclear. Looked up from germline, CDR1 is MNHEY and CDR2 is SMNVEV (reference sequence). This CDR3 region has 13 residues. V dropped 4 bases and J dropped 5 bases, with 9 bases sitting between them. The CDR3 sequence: CASSSRFHNEQFF. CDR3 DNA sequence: TGTGCCAGCAGTTCCCGGTTCCACAATGAGCAGTTCTTC.

CDR3: CASKTSGGRSGTNEQFF. The CDR3 DNA reads as TGCGCCAGCAAAACTAGCGGGGGCCGTTCGGGTACCAATGAGCAGTTCTTC. The genes are TRBV10-2 and TRBJ2-1; 11 bases are a match to TRBD2. The CDR3 loop spans 17 amino acids. The V gene's germline CDR1 is WSHSY and CDR2 SAAADI. V was clipped by 7 bases and J by 6 bases; unmatched bases: 14.

In nucleotides, the CDR3 is TGTGCCAGCAGTTTTGATCTATTCTCCTATAATTCACCCCTCCACTTT. It yields the protein CASSFDLFSYNSPLHF. The chain uses TRBV28 and TRBJ1-6; D not resolved. Trimming cost V 3 bases and J 0 bases, with 9 bases left between them. Germline lookup yields CDR1 MDHEN and CDR2 SYDVKM. The CDR3 runs to 16 residues.

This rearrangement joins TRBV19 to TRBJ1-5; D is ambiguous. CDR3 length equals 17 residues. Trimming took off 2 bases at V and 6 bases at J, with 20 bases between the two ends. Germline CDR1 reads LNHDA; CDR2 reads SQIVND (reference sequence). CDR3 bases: TGTGCCAGTAGTATATGGTATTCGGGGAGGGTGGGTCAGCCCCAGCATTTT. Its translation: CASSIWYSGRVGQPQHF.

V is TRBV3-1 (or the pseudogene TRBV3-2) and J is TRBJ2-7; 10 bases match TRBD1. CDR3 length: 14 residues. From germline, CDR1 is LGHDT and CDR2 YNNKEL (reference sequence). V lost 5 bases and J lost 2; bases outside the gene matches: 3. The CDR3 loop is CASSGQGGPYEQYF. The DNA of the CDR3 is TGTGCCAGCAGCGGACAGGGGGGCCCCTACGAGCAGTACTTC.

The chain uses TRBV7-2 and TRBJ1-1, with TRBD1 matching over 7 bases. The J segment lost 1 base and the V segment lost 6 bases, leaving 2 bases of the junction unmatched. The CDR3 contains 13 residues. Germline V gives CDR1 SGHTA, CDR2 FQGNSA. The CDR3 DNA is TGTGCCAGCAGTGGGGACAGGAACACTGAAGCTTTCTTT. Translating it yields CASSGDRNTEAFF.

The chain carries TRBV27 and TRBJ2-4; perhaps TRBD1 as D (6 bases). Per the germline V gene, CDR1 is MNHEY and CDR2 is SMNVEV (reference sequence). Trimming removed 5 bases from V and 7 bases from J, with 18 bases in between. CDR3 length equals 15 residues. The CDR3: CASSPQQGKFNIQYF. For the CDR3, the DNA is TGTGCCAGCAGTCCCCAACAGGGAAAGTTCAACATTCAGTACTTC.

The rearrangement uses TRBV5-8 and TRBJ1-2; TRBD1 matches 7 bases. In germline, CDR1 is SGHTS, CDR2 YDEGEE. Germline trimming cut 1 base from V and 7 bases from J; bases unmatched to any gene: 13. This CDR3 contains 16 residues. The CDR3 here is CASSLPGTDLLLGYTF. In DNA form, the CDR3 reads TGTGCCAGCAGCTTGCCCGGGACAGATCTACTACTTGGCTACACCTTC.

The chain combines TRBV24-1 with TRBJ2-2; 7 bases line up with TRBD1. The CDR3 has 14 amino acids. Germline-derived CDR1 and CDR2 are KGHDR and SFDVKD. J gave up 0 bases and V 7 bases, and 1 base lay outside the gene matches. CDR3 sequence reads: CATSGTANTGELFF. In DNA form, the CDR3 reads TGTGCCACCAGCGGGACAGCGAACACCGGGGAGCTGTTTTTT.

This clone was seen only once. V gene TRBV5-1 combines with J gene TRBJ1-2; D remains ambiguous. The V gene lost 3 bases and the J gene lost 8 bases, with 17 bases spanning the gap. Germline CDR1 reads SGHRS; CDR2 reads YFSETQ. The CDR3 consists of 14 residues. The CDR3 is CASSSGSGPTGYTF. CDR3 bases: TGCGCCAGCAGCTCGGGGTCTGGACCGACGGGCTACACCTTC.

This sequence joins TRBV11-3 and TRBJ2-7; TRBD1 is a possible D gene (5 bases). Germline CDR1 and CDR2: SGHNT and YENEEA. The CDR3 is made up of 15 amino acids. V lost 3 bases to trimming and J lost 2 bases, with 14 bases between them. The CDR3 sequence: CASSFRGGNTYEQYF. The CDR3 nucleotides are TGTGCCAGCAGCTTTAGGGGCGGAAATACCTACGAGCAGTACTTC.

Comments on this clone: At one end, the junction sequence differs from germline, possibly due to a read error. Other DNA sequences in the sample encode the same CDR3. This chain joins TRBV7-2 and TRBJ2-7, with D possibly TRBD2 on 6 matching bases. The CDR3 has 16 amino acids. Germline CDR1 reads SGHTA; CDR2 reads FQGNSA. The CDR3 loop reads CASSLKGLAQTYEQYF. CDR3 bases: TGTGCTAGCAGCTTAAAGGGGCTAGCGCAAACCTACGAGCAGTACTTC. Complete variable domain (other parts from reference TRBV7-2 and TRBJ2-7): GAGVSQSPSNKVTEKGKDVELRCDPISGHTALYWYRQSLGQGLEFLIYFQGNSAPDKSGLPSDRFSAERTGGSVSTLTIQRTQQEDSAVYLCASSLKGLAQTYEQYFGPGTRLTVT.

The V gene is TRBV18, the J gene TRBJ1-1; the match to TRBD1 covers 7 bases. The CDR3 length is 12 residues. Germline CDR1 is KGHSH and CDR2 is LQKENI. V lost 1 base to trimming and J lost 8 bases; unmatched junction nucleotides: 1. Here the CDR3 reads CASSPRQGEAFF. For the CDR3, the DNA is TGTGCCAGCTCACCACGACAGGGAGAAGCTTTCTTT.

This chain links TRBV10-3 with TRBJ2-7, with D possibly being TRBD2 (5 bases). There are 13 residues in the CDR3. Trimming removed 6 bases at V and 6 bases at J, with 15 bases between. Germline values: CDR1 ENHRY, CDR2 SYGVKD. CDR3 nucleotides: TGTGCCATCAGAGGGAACGGGAAAGGCGAGCAGTACTTC. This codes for CAIRGNGKGEQYF.

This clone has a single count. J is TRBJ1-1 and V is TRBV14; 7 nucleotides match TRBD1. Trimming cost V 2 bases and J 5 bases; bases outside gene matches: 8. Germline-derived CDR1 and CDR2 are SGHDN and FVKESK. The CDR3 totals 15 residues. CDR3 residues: CASSQRGRGATEAFF. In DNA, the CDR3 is TGTGCCAGCAGCCAACGGGGCAGGGGGGCAACTGAAGCTTTCTTT.

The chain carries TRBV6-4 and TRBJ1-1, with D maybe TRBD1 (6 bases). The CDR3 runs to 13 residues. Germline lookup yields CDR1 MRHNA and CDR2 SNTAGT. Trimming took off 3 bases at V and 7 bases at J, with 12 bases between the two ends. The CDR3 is CASSDGETGEAFF. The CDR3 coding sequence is TGTGCCAGCAGTGATGGAGAGACAGGTGAAGCTTTCTTT.

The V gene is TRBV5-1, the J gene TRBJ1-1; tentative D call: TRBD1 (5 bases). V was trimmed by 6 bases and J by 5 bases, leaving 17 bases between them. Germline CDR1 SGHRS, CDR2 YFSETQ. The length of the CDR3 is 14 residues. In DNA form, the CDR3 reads TGCGCCAGCAACCAGGGTTCAAGTGGGACTGAAGCTTTCTTT. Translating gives CASNQGSSGTEAFF.

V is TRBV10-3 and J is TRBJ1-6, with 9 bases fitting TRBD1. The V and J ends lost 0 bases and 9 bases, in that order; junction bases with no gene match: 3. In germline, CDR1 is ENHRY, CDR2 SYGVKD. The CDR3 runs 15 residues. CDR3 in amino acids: CAISESGTGFSPLHF. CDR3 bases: TGTGCCATCAGTGAGTCCGGGACAGGGTTTTCACCCCTCCACTTT.

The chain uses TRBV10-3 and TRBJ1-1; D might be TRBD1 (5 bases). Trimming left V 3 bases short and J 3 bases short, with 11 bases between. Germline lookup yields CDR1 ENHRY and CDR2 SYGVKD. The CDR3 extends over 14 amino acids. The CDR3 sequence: CAISDSDSDTEAFF. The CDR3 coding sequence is TGTGCCATCAGTGATTCCGACAGTGACACTGAAGCTTTCTTT.